The 3 T cell receptor beta chains below all came from one sample that was sequenced in a study of T-cell memory formation after mild COVID-19. TCRdb independently ran MiXCR on the 5' RACE reads; one entry per CDR3 protein. The sample contains about 110,000 distinct CDR3 sequences, approximately 14% of which appear only once. Specimen: PBMCs or a T cell subset sorted from them (not recorded which). The receptors originated from a young man who had mild COVID-19 (a few samples of this study predate the infection). Cell type and time point are not known.

In this sample, this clonotype turned up a few times. The rearrangement links TRBV4-1 to TRBJ2-2, with D unclear. The CDR3 loop spans 16 amino acids. V was cut by 4 bases and J by 0 bases, with 12 bases left in between. Germline V CDR1 and CDR2: MGHRA, YSYEKL. The CDR3, as DNA: TGCGCCAGCAGCCCACTTGAAACCACGAACACCGGGGAGCTGTTTTTT. Protein sequence: CASSPLETTNTGELFF.

This clonotype was picked up a small number of times. CDR3 nucleotides: TGTGCCAGTGGCCGGGGACAGGGAGCAGATACGCAGTATTTT. It is translated as CASGRGQGADTQYF. V and J are TRBV6-5 and TRBJ2-3; the match to TRBD1 covers 9 bases. The CDR3 consists of 14 residues. Germline-derived CDR1 and CDR2 are MNHEY and SVGAGI. V shed 9 bases and J 4 bases; nucleotides not matched to a gene: 8.

This chain links TRBV6-2 or TRBV6-3 with TRBJ2-7; D is unresolved. The CDR3 loop spans 14 amino acids. Germline V gene data show CDR1 as MNHEY and CDR2 as SVGEGT. Between the trimmed V and J ends, which lost 2 bases and 2 bases, there was a span of 10 bases. The CDR3 DNA sequence: TGTGCCAGCAGTTACGAGCCGGAGACCTACGAGCAGTACTTC. This translates into CASSYEPETYEQYF.